Following are 5 T cell receptor beta chains from one sample sequenced in a study of cytomegalovirus exposure and HLA in healthy donors. The PCR was carried out with 60 Vbeta primers and 13 Jbeta primers. Using immunoSEQ multiplex PCR, the repertoire was profiled, and TCRdb retains in-frame clones only, with some absent. This sample lists about 200,000 clones; its ten largest clones have about 1.1%. Material for sequencing was PBMCs. The receptors were sampled from a girl aged 2-10 years in good health and CMV-seropositive.

In DNA form, the CDR3 reads TGTGCCACCAAGAGGGGACAGCTAAAAGAGACCCAGTACTTC. The encoded protein is CATKRGQLKETQYF. This chain connects TRBV27 to TRBJ2-5; 7 bases agree with TRBD1. This CDR3 contains 14 residues. In germline, CDR1 is MNHEY, CDR2 SMNVEV (reference sequence). The ends lost 10 bases at V and 3 bases at J; junction bases unmatched: 11.

The chain joins TRBV4-1 to TRBJ1-2; D is possibly TRBD1 (6 bases). Germline V gene lookup returns CDR1 MGHRA and CDR2 YSYEKL. The CDR3 loop spans 12 amino acids. V was shortened by 5 bases and J by 8 bases, with 12 bases between the two germline ends. Here the CDR3 DNA reads TGCGCCAGCAGCTCGCGGACAGAGGGCTACACCTTC. Amino acid sequence: CASSSRTEGYTF.

The rearrangement links TRBV5-1 to TRBJ2-5; D gene ambiguous. Looked up from germline, CDR1 is SGHRS and CDR2 is YFSETQ. The CDR3 runs 14 residues. Trimming removed 0 bases at V and 2 bases at J, with 8 bases between. The CDR3 spells CASSLVTAQETQYF. The CDR3 DNA reads as TGCGCCAGCAGCTTGGTCACTGCACAAGAGACCCAGTACTTC.

The chain links TRBV12-1 to TRBJ2-7; TRBD2, the table's D call, lacks a check against the DNA. TRBV12-1 is a pseudogene. The CDR3 runs 15 residues. CDR3 in amino acids: CRPAGRRDSYYEQYF. The CDR3 nucleotides read TGTCGACCCGCCGGCCGCCGGGACTCTTACTACGAGCAGTACTTC.

Here the CDR3 reads CASSSIGRAYYYEQYF. As DNA, the CDR3 is TGTGCCAGCAGTTCTATTGGGAGGGCGTACTACTACGAGCAGTACTTC. The rearrangement joins TRBV28 to TRBJ2-7; 7 nucleotides agree with TRBD2. V lost 4 bases to trimming and J lost 3 bases; unmatched junction nucleotides: 12. The germline V gene encodes CDR1 MDHEN and CDR2 SYDVKM. The CDR3 runs to 16 residues.